The 19 T cell receptor beta chains presented below share a single source sample, sequenced in a study of OX40 agonist ivuxolimab in advanced cancers. The data were produced by immunoSEQ multiplex PCR, yet TCRdb's version contains in-frame clones alone and is incomplete. The sample lists roughly 60,000 clones, 65% to 85% occurring once. The source was CD4+ or CD8+ T cells sorted from blood, collected in a trial of the OX40 agonist ivuxolimab. Every receptor here comes from an adult with an advanced solid tumor such as melanoma, head and neck, liver or kidney cancer.

This sequence joins TRBV27 and TRBJ1-4; TRBD1 agrees at 9 bases. V lost 6 bases and J lost 8; bases outside the gene matches: 13. There are 16 residues in the CDR3. Germline lookup yields CDR1 MNHEY and CDR2 SMNVEV (reference sequence). As DNA, the CDR3 is TGTGCCAGCAGGAAATGGACAGGGGACGGTTTAGAAAAACTGTTTTTT. It translates to CASRKWTGDGLEKLFF.

CDR3 coding DNA: TGTGCCAGCTCAGGACAGGGTTCGAACACTGAAGCTTTCTTT. It translates to CASSGQGSNTEAFF. This sequence joins TRBV18 and TRBJ1-1; 8 bases are a match to TRBD1. The germline gives CDR1 KGHSH, CDR2 LQKENI. V lost 5 bases and J lost 1; bases outside the gene matches: 3. The CDR3 consists of 14 residues.

With regard to this clone: The sample contains more than one DNA sequence encoding this CDR3. J is TRBJ1-5 and V is TRBV2; D uncertain. Germline CDR1 and CDR2: SNHLY and FYNNEI. The V gene lost 7 bases and the J gene lost 7 bases, with 11 bases spanning the gap. The CDR3 runs to 12 residues. CDR3 in amino acids: CASNGGGQPQHF. The CDR3 bases are TGTGCCAGCAACGGAGGCGGCCAGCCCCAGCATTTT. Full variable domain (outside the CDR3, taken from reference TRBV2 and TRBJ1-5): EPEVTQTPSHQVTQMGQEVILRCVPISNHLYFYWYRQILGQKVEFLVSFYNNEISEKSEIFDDQFSVERPDGSNFTLKIRSTKLEDSAMYFCASNGGGQPQHFGDGTRLSIL.

The chain is built from TRBV5-5 and TRBJ2-4; no firm D call. V lost 4 bases, J lost 7 bases, and 15 bases lay in between. The CDR3 spans 14 residues. Germline assignment: CDR1 SGHKS and CDR2 YYEKEE (reference sequence). CDR3 protein: CASSPAVVRNIQYF. The DNA of the CDR3 is TGTGCCAGCAGCCCGGCGGTGGTACGGAACATTCAGTACTTC.

This chain uses TRBV19 with TRBJ2-7; the match to TRBD1 covers 9 bases. CDR1 is LNHDA and CDR2 is SQIVND in the germline V gene (reference sequence). The V gene end was trimmed by 4 bases and the J gene end by 0 bases; junction bases not matched to a gene: 7. This CDR3 comprises 16 residues. The CDR3 sequence: CASSTTLQGASYEQYF. The DNA of the CDR3 is TGTGCCAGTAGTACAACTTTACAGGGGGCCTCCTACGAGCAGTACTTC.

V gene TRBV19 combines with J gene TRBJ2-1; TRBD2 matches 12 bases. Germline V CDR1 and CDR2: LNHDA, SQIVND (reference sequence). Unmatched junction bases numbered 4, after V lost 6 bases and J lost 4 bases. The CDR3 is 15 amino acids. The CDR3 DNA reads as TGTGCCAGTAGCAGGACTAGCGGGGTATACAATGAGCAGTTCTTC. Translation: CASSRTSGVYNEQFF.

The chain couples TRBV25-1 to TRBJ2-2; 7 bases agree with TRBD1. CDR1 MGHDK and CDR2 SYGVNS come from the germline V gene. The CDR3 is made up of 15 amino acids. The V segment lost 5 bases and the J segment 1 base; nucleotides outside the gene matches: 4. DNA for the CDR3: TGTGCCAGCAGTCCGACAGGGATGAACACCGGGGAGCTGTTTTTT. Protein sequence: CASSPTGMNTGELFF.

This clone was seen only once. The rearrangement links TRBV25-1 to TRBJ1-1; D may be TRBD1 (5 bases). This CDR3 has 14 amino acids. Germline V gene lookup returns CDR1 MGHDK and CDR2 SYGVNS. V was clipped by 1 base and J by 4 bases, with 10 bases between them. The chain's CDR3 is CASSEWGGGTEAFF. CDR3 in DNA: TGTGCCAGCAGTGAATGGGGGGGTGGCACTGAAGCTTTCTTT.

The chain has TRBV29-1 and TRBJ2-3; D could derive from TRBD1 or TRBD2 (5 bases each). V was pared by 6 bases and J by 2 bases, with 18 bases between. Germline CDR1 and CDR2: SQVTM and ANQGSEA. The CDR3 spans 15 residues. The CDR3 bases are TGCAGCGTCGGGACCGCCCAAGGTCACACAGATACGCAGTATTTT. Amino acids: CSVGTAQGHTDTQYF.

The CDR3 region is CASGGEETQYF. DNA for the CDR3: TGTGCCAGCGGCGGGGAGGAGACCCAGTACTTC. The chain uses TRBV6-5 and TRBJ2-5, with a possible D match to TRBD2 (6 bases). Deletions cut 8 bases from V and 5 bases from J, with 9 bases between. This CDR3 comprises 11 residues. The germline CDR1 and CDR2 sequences are MNHEY and SVGAGI.

The chain uses TRBV6-1 and TRBJ1-1, with D perhaps matching TRBD1 (5 bases). Deletions cut 7 bases from V and 3 bases from J, with 15 bases between. This CDR3 has 14 amino acids. The germline V gene has CDR1 MNHNS and CDR2 SASEGT. CDR3 in amino acids: CASTRRGGDTEAFF. CDR3 sequence (DNA): TGTGCCAGCACCCGCCGGGGAGGGGACACTGAAGCTTTCTTT.

Notes on this clone: At one end, the junction sequence differs from germline, possibly due to a read error. The chain joins TRBV7-7 to TRBJ2-2; tentatively, D is TRBD1 (5 bases). CDR1 and CDR2 (germline): SSHAT, FNYEAQ (reference sequence). This CDR3 spans 15 amino acids. The CDR3 region is CASSPFTGMTGELFF. The CDR3 DNA reads TGTGCTAGCAGCCCCTTCACAGGAATGACCGGGGAGCTGTTTTTT.

V gene TRBV5-4 combines with J gene TRBJ2-5; possible D gene TRBD1, 6 bases. This CDR3 has 14 residues. Per the germline V gene, CDR1 is SGHNT and CDR2 is YYREEE (reference sequence). V was cut by 5 bases and J by 1 base, with 12 bases left in between. In nucleotides, the CDR3 is TGTGCCAGCAGGGGGGACACCGGCCAAGAGACCCAGTACTTC. Translating it yields CASRGDTGQETQYF.

The chain couples TRBV6-1 to TRBJ1-2, with TRBD1 identical over 7 bases. The trim removed 2 bases at V and 0 bases at J, leaving 3 bases unmatched. Germline values: CDR1 MNHNS, CDR2 SASEGT. The CDR3 extends over 15 amino acids. The CDR3 DNA sequence: TGTGCCAGCAGTGAATGGACAGGCGCTAACTATGGCTACACCTTC. The encoded protein is CASSEWTGANYGYTF.

The chain couples TRBV5-6 to TRBJ1-1; 7 nucleotides line up with TRBD1. J lost 0 bases, V lost 2 bases, and 1 base had no gene match. The CDR3 extends over 14 amino acids. Germline CDR1 and CDR2: SGHDT and YYEEEE. DNA for the CDR3: TGTGCCAGCAGCTTCCAGGGGGTGAACACTGAAGCTTTCTTT. Amino acid sequence: CASSFQGVNTEAFF.

The V gene is TRBV7-9, the J gene TRBJ1-3, with D hard to call. The germline V gene encodes CDR1 SEHNR and CDR2 FQNEAQ (reference sequence). This CDR3 region has 16 residues. Trimming removed 5 bases at V and 0 bases at J, with 14 bases between. CDR3 in amino acids: CASSDTVALSGNTIYF. The CDR3 DNA sequence: TGTGCCAGCAGCGACACAGTAGCTCTCTCTGGAAACACCATATATTTT.

The V and J genes are TRBV2 and TRBJ2-3; no clear D gene. CDR3 size: 13 residues. Germline assignment: CDR1 SNHLY and CDR2 FYNNEI. Trimming removed 5 bases at V and 4 bases at J, with 10 bases between. CDR3: CASSNRVADTQYF. The CDR3 bases are TGTGCCAGCAGTAACCGCGTGGCAGATACGCAGTATTTT.

This clone turned up a few times. This chain uses TRBV5-1 with TRBJ2-1, with 12 bases aligning to TRBD2. V trimming: 4 bases; J trimming: 8 bases; junction bases outside the gene matches: 10. The CDR3 covers 16 residues. CDR1 is SGHRS and CDR2 is YFSETQ in the germline V gene. The CDR3 nucleotides read TGCGCCAGCAGCCGGGTCCTAGCGGGAGGGCCTGATGAGCAGTTCTTC. Residues: CASSRVLAGGPDEQFF.

The J gene is TRBJ2-2, the V gene TRBV9, with D tentatively TRBD2 (5 bases). V lost 0 bases, J lost 2 bases, and 14 bases lay in between. CDR3 length equals 17 residues. Looked up from germline, CDR1 is SGDLS and CDR2 is YYNGEE. CDR3 sequence reads: CASSVGGQAINTGELFF. The CDR3 nucleotides are TGTGCCAGCAGCGTAGGAGGGCAGGCAATCAACACCGGGGAGCTGTTTTTT.